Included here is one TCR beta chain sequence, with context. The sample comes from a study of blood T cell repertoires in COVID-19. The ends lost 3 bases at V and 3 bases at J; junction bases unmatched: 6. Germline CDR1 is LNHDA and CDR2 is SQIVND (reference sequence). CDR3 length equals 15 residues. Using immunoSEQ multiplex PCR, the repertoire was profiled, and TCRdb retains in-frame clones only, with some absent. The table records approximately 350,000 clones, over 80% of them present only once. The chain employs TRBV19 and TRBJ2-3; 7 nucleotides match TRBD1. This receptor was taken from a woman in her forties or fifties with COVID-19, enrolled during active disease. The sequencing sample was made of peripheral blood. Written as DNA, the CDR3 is TGTGCCAGTAGTATGGGCAGGGGGTTTACAGATACGCAGTATTTT. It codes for CASSMGRGFTDTQYF. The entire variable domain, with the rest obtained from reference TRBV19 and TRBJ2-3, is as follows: DGGITQSPKYLFRKEGQNVTLSCEQNLNHDAMYWYRQDPGQGLRLIYYSQIVNDFQKGDIAEGYSVSREKKESFPLTVTSAQKNPTAFYLCASSMGRGFTDTQYFGPGTRLTVL.